This T cell receptor beta chain comes out of a study of blood T cell repertoires in COVID-19. Germline V gene data show CDR1 as SGHVS and CDR2 as FNYEAQ. Trimming removed 5 bases from V and 10 bases from J, with 24 bases in between. The CDR3 consists of 17 residues. The assay was immunoSEQ multiplex PCR, and TCRdb's table has in-frame clones only and misses some. The table lists approximately 170,000 clones, around 82% of them singletons. Sequenced material: PBMCs or T cells enriched from blood (not recorded which). The V and J genes are TRBV7-6 and TRBJ1-6; tentatively, D is TRBD1 (6 bases). The clonotype was recovered from a man in his forties or fifties who had recovered from COVID-19. The CDR3: CASSPRVAGGLVSPLHF. The DNA for the CDR3 is TGTGCCAGCAGCCCCCGGGTGGCTGGGGGCTTGGTATCACCCCTCCACTTT. The full variable domain, in which reference TRBV7-6 and TRBJ1-6 provide the parts outside the CDR3, is GAGVSQSPRYKVTKRGQDVALRCDPISGHVSLYWYRQALGQGPEFLTYFNYEAQQDKSGLPNDRFSAERPEGSISTLTIQRTEQRDSAMYRCASSPRVAGGLVSPLHFGNGTRLTVT.